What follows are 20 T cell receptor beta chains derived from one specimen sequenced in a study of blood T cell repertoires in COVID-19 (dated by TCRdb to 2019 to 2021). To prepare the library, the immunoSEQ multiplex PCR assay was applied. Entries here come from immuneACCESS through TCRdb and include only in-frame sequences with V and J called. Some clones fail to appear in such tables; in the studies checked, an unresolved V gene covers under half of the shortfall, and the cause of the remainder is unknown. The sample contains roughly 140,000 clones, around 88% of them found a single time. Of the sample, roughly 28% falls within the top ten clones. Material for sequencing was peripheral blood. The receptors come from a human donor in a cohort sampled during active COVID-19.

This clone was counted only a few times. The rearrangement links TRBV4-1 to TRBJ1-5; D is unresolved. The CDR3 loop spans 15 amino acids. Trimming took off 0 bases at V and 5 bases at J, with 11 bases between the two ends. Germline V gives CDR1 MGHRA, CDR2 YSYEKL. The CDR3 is CASSQDSRDDQPQHF. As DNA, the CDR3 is TGCGCCAGCAGCCAAGATAGCCGGGATGATCAGCCCCAGCATTTT.

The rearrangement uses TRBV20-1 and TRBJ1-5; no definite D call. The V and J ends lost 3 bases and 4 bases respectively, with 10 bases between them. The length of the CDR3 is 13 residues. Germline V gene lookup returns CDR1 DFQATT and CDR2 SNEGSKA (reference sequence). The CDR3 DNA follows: TGCAGTGCTAGTCCCCAGGCTAATCAGCCCCAGCATTTT. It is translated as CSASPQANQPQHF.

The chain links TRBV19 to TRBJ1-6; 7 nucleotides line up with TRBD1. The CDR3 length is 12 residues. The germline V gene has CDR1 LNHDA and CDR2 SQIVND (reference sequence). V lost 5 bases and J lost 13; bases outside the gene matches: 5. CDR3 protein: CASSRQGLPLHF. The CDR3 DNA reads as TGTGCCAGTAGTCGACAGGGACTCCCCCTCCACTTT.

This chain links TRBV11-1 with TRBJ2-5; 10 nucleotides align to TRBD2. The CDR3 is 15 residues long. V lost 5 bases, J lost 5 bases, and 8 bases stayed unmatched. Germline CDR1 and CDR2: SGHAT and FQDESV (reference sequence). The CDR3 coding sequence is TGTGCCAGCAGCCTTACTAGCGGGGAAAGGGAGACCCAGTACTTC. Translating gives CASSLTSGERETQYF.

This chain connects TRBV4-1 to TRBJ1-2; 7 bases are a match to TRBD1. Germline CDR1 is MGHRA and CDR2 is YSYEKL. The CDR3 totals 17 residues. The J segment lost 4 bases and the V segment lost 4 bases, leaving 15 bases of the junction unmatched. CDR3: CASSRLVEQGKSYGYTF. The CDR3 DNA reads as TGCGCCAGCAGCCGCCTGGTGGAACAGGGGAAGAGCTATGGCTACACCTTC.

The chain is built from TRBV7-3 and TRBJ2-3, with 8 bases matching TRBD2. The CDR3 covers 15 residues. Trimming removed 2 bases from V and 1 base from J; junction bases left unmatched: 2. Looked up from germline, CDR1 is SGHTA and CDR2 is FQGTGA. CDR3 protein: CASSLGGGRTDTQYF. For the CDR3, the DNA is TGTGCCAGCAGCTTAGGCGGGGGGCGCACAGATACGCAGTATTTT.

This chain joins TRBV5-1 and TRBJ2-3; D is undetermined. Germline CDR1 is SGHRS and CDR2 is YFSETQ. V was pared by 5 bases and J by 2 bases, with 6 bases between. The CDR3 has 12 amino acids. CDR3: CASRYSTDTQYF. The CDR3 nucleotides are TGCGCCAGCAGGTATTCCACAGATACGCAGTATTTT.

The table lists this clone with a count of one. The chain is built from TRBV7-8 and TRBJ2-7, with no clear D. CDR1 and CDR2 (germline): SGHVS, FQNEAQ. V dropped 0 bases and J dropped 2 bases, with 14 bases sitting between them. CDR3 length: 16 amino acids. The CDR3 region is CASSLALIGPPYEQYF. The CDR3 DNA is TGTGCCAGCAGCTTAGCCCTCATTGGGCCGCCCTACGAGCAGTACTTC.

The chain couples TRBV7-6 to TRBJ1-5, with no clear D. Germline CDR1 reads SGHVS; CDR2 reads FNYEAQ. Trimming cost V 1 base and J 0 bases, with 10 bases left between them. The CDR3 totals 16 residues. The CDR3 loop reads CASSLGRVDSNQPQHF. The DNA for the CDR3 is TGTGCCAGCAGCTTAGGGAGGGTCGATAGCAATCAGCCCCAGCATTTT. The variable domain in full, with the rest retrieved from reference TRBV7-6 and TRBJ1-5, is GAGVSQSPRYKVTKRGQDVALRCDPISGHVSLYWYRQALGQGPEFLTYFNYEAQQDKSGLPNDRFSAERPEGSISTLTIQRTEQRDSAMYRCASSLGRVDSNQPQHFGDGTRLSIL.

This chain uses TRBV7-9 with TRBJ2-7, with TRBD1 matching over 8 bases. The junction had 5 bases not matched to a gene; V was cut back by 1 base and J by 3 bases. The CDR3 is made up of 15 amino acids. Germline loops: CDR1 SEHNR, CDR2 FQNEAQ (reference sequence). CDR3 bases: TGTGCCAGCAGCTTAGTGGGCAGGGGGCTCTACGAGCAGTACTTC. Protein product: CASSLVGRGLYEQYF.

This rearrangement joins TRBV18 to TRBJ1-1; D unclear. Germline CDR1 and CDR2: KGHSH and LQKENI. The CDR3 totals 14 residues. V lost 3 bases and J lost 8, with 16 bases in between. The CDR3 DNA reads TGTGCCAGCTCACCGCTGAAGGCGACCGGGGAAGCTTTCTTT. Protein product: CASSPLKATGEAFF.

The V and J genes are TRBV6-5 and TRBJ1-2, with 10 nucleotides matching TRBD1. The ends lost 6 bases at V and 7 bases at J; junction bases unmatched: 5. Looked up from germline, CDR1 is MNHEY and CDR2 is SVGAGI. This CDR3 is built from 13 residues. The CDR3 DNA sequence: TGTGCCAGCAGGGGGGACAGGGGACGTGGCTACACCTTC. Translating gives CASRGDRGRGYTF.

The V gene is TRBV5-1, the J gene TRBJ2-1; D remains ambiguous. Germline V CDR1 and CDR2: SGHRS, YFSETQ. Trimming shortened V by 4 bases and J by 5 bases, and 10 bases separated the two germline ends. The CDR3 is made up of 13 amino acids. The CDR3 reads CASSAVHNNEQFF. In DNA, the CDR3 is TGCGCCAGCAGCGCGGTCCACAACAATGAGCAGTTCTTC.

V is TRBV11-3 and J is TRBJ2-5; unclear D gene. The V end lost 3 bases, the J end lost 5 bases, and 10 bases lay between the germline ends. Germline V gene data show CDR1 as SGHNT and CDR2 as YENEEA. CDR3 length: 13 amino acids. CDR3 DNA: TGTGCCAGCAGCTTCCAGGCACGGGAGACCCAGTACTTC. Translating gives CASSFQARETQYF. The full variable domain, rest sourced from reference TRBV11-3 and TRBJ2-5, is EAGVVQSPRYKIIEKKQPVAFWCNPISGHNTLYWYLQNLGQGPELLIRYENEEAVDDSQLPKDRFSAERLKGVDSTLKIQPAELGDSAVYLCASSFQARETQYFGPGTRLLVL.

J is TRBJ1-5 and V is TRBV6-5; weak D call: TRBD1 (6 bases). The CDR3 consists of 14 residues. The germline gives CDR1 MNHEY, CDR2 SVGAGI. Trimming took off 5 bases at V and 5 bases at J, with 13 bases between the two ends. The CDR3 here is CASSPDRIYQPQHF. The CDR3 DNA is TGTGCCAGCAGTCCCGACAGGATTTATCAGCCCCAGCATTTT.

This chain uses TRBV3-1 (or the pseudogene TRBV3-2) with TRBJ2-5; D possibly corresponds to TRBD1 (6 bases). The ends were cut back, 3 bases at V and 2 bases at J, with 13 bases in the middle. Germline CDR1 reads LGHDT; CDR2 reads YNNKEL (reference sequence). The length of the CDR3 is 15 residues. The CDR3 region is CASSHPDRNQETQYF. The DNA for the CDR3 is TGTGCCAGCAGCCACCCGGACAGAAATCAAGAGACCCAGTACTTC.

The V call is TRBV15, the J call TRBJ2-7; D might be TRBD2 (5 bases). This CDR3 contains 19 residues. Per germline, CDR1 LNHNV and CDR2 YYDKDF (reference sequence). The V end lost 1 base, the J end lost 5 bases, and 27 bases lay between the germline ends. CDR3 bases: TGTGCCACCAGCAGAGTACTGCACACATTTCTAGCCGCTGCCGACGAGCAGTACTTC. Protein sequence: CATSRVLHTFLAAADEQYF.

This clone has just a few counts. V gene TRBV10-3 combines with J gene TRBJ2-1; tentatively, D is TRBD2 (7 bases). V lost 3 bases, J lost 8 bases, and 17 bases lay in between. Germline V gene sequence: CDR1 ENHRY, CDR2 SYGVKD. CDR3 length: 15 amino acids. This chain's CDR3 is CAISDKRGAVDEQFF. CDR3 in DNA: TGTGCCATCAGTGACAAACGGGGGGCGGTGGATGAGCAGTTCTTC.

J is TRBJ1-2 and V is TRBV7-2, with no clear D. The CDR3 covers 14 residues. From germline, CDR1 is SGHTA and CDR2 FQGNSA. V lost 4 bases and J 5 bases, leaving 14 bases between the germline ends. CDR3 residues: CASSSPGLQYGYTF. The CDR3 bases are TGTGCCAGCAGCTCTCCCGGACTCCAGTATGGCTACACCTTC. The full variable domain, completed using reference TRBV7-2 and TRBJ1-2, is GAGVSQSPSNKVTEKGKDVELRCDPISGHTALYWYRQSLGQGLEFLIYFQGNSAPDKSGLPSDRFSAERTGGSVSTLTIQRTQQEDSAVYLCASSSPGLQYGYTFGSGTRLTVV.

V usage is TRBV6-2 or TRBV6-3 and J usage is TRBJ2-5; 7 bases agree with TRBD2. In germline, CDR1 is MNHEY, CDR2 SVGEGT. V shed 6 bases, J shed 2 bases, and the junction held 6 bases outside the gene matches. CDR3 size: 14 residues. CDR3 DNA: TGTGCCAGCAGCACTTTGGGGGGGCAAGAGACCCAGTACTTC. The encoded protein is CASSTLGGQETQYF.